Below are 9 T cell receptor beta chains sequenced from a single sample in a study of blood T cell repertoires in COVID-19. The table came from immunoSEQ multiplex PCR; TCRdb's copy has only in-frame clones and leaves some out. The sample consists of 100,000 to 150,000 clones, around four fifths of them appearing once. What was sequenced was peripheral blood. All receptors come from a human donor in a cohort sampled during active COVID-19.

J is TRBJ2-5 and V is TRBV11-2, with a possible D match to TRBD1 (5 bases). CDR1 is SGHAT, CDR2 FQNNGV, per germline. This CDR3 is 17 amino acids long. V lost 0 bases and J lost 5, with 19 bases in between. In DNA, the CDR3 is TGTGCCAGCAGCTTAGACCGGACACCCCTTCCCAGGGAGACCCAGTACTTC. This translates into CASSLDRTPLPRETQYF.

As DNA, the CDR3 is TGTGCCAGCAGTCTGGGACTAGCTTCAAATGAGCAGTTCTTC. Protein: CASSLGLASNEQFF. This chain joins TRBV6-5 and TRBJ2-1; 9 bases align to TRBD2. J was trimmed by 7 bases and V by 5 bases; bases with no gene match: 6. The CDR3 extends over 14 amino acids. From germline, CDR1 is MNHEY and CDR2 SVGAGI.

The V gene is TRBV18, the J gene TRBJ2-3; D unclear. CDR1 and CDR2 from the germline V gene are KGHSH and LQKENI. The CDR3 runs to 16 residues. Trimming removed 0 bases from V and 0 bases from J, with 10 bases in between. CDR3 amino acids: CASSPPSGRSTDTQYF. As DNA, the CDR3 is TGTGCCAGCTCACCACCCTCAGGCAGGAGCACAGATACGCAGTATTTT.

The rearrangement uses TRBV5-6 and TRBJ1-3, with 7 bases that match TRBD1. The V gene's germline CDR1 is SGHDT and CDR2 YYEEEE. V was clipped by 1 base and J by 0 bases; unmatched bases: 4. This CDR3 has 16 residues. CDR3 residues: CASSLFSGGSGNTIYF. The CDR3 nucleotides read TGTGCCAGCAGCTTGTTTTCAGGGGGCTCTGGAAACACCATATATTTT.

The genes are TRBV6-5 and TRBJ1-6; D is undetermined. Deletions cut 11 bases from V and 13 bases from J, with 12 bases between. The CDR3 loop spans 10 amino acids. The germline CDR1 and CDR2 sequences are MNHEY and SVGAGI. The CDR3 here is CARINSPLHF. The CDR3 DNA sequence: TGTGCCCGCATAAATAGCCCCCTCCACTTT.

This clone was seen once. V usage is TRBV3-1 (or the pseudogene TRBV3-2) and J usage is TRBJ1-1, with 7 bases that match TRBD1. The CDR3 sequence is 17 residues long. With 4 bases clipped from V and 0 bases from J, the junction kept 11 bases outside the gene matches. Per the germline V gene, CDR1 is LGHDT and CDR2 is YNNKEL (reference sequence). The CDR3 sequence is CASSRILGGRMNTEAFF. CDR3 in DNA: TGTGCCAGCAGCCGGATTTTAGGGGGCAGGATGAACACTGAAGCTTTCTTT.

Only a few counts were recorded for this clone. The chain has TRBV28 and TRBJ1-6, with a possible D match to TRBD1 (6 bases). The CDR3 spans 17 residues. Germline CDR1 is MDHEN and CDR2 is SYDVKM. V lost 2 bases and J lost 4, with 15 bases in between. DNA for the CDR3: TGTGCCAGCAGTTTAATCATTCAGGGGAATTATAATTCACCCCTCCACTTT. This codes for CASSLIIQGNYNSPLHF.

V gene TRBV27 combines with J gene TRBJ2-1; D perhaps matches TRBD2 (6 bases). This CDR3 comprises 15 residues. V lost 3 bases to trimming and J lost 6 bases, with 15 bases between them. The germline gives CDR1 MNHEY, CDR2 SMNVEV (reference sequence). CDR3 sequence: CASSFSDAGLNEQFF. The DNA of the CDR3 is TGTGCCAGCAGTTTTTCCGATGCGGGACTCAATGAGCAGTTCTTC.

The V and J genes are TRBV11-2 and TRBJ2-3, with a possible D match to TRBD2 (6 bases). This CDR3 has 16 amino acids. V shed 2 bases and J shed 1 base, with 13 bases lying between them. The germline gives CDR1 SGHAT, CDR2 FQNNGV. This CDR3 is CASSLRLSGGTDTQYF. CDR3 bases: TGTGCCAGCAGCTTACGATTATCGGGGGGCACAGATACGCAGTATTTT.